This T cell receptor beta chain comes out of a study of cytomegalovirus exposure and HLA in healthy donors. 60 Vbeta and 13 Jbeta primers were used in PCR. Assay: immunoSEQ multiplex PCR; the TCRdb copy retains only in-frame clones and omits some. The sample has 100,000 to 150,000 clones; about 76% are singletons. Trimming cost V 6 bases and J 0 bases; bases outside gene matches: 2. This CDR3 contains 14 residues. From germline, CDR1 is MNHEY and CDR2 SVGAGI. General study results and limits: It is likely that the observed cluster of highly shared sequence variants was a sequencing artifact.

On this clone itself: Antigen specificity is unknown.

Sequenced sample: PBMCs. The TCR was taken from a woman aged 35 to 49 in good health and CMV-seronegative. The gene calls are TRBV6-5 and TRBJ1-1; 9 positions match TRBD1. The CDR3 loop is CASSDRGMNTEAFF. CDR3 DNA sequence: TGTGCCAGCAGCGACAGGGGGATGAACACTGAAGCTTTCTTT.